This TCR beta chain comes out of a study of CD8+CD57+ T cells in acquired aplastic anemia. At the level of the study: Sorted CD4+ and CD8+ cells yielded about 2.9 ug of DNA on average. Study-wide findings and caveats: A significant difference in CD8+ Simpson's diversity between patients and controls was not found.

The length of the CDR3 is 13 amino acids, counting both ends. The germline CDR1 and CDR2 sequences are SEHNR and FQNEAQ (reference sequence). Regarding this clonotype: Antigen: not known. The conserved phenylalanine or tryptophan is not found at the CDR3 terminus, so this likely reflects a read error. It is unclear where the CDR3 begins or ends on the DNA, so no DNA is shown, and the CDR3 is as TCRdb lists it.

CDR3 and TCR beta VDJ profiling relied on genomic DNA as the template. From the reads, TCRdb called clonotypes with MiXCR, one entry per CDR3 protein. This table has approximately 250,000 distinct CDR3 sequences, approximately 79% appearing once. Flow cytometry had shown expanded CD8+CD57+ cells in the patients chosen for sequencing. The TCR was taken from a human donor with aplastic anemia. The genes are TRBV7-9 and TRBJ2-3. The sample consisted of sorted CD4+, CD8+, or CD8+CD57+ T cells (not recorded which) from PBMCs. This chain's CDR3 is CAREDGSTDKQFL.